Listed here are 6 T cell receptor beta chains from one sample, sequenced in a study of CD8+ T cells in alopecia areata. As to treatment: oral pan-JAK inhibitor, 5-10 mg twice daily. Sequencing used cDNA as its template, made by extracting RNA and reverse transcribing it. TCRdb keeps only in-frame clones here, not all; method: immunoSEQ multiplex PCR. The data hold 120,000 to 150,000 clones, with 70% to 90% observed a single time. The sample here was CD8+ T cells sorted from blood, taken at week 4, from a patient treated with tofacitinib. These receptor sequences come from a human donor with alopecia areata.

This chain links TRBV5-1 with TRBJ2-3; D may be TRBD1 (5 bases). CDR1 is SGHRS and CDR2 is YFSETQ in the germline V gene. The ends were cut back, 7 bases at V and 2 bases at J, with 17 bases in the middle. The CDR3 is 15 amino acids. The CDR3 region is CASSGADLITDTQYF. CDR3 in DNA: TGCGCCAGCTCTGGGGCGGACCTCATCACAGATACGCAGTATTTT.

Comment on this clone: The identical CDR3 is also encoded by other nucleotide sequences in the sample. The rearrangement joins TRBV29-1 to TRBJ1-1; D might be TRBD1 (5 bases). CDR1 and CDR2 from the germline V gene are SQVTM and ANQGSEA. This CDR3 has 10 amino acids. The V gene lost 4 bases and the J gene lost 8 bases, with 8 bases spanning the gap. CDR3 nucleotide sequence: TGCAGCGTTGGGGGGACGGAAGCTTTCTTT. This codes for CSVGGTEAFF.

The chain's CDR3 is CASKGIYYEQYF. The CDR3 DNA sequence: TGTGCCAGCAAAGGGATATACTACGAGCAGTACTTC. The chain links TRBV13 to TRBJ2-7; D is uncertain. The V end was cut by 7 bases, the J end by 3 bases, with 10 bases between. CDR1 and CDR2 from the germline V gene are PRHDT and FYEKMQ (reference sequence). This CDR3 region has 12 residues.

The V gene is TRBV5-1, the J gene TRBJ1-1; TRBD1 is a possible D gene (6 bases). The V and J ends lost 5 bases and 1 base respectively, with 9 bases between them. CDR1 and CDR2 from the germline V gene are SGHRS and YFSETQ. The CDR3 has 13 residues. CDR3 sequence (DNA): TGCGCCAGCAGGACAGGATCGAACACTGAAGCTTTCTTT. As protein: CASRTGSNTEAFF.

The chain joins TRBV9 to TRBJ2-1; unclear D gene. Germline V gene data show CDR1 as SGDLS and CDR2 as YYNGEE. The CDR3 is made up of 15 amino acids. Trimming pared 4 bases from V and 5 bases from J, leaving 16 bases between. The CDR3 sequence is CASSPYSSPDNEQFF. CDR3 DNA sequence: TGTGCCAGCAGCCCCTACTCTTCCCCTGACAATGAGCAGTTCTTC.

About this clone: Other DNA sequences in the same sample also yield this CDR3. The chain employs TRBV9 and TRBJ2-3; D possibly corresponds to TRBD2 (7 bases). V was cut by 0 bases and J by 2 bases, with 10 bases left in between. The length of the CDR3 is 15 residues. Germline CDR1 and CDR2: SGDLS and YYNGEE. CDR3 sequence (DNA): TGTGCCAGCAGCGTAGGAGGGGGGGCCACAGATACGCAGTATTTT. Translating gives CASSVGGGATDTQYF.